The present T cell receptor (beta chain) was sequenced within a study of blood T cell repertoires in COVID-19. About the research overall: The United States, Italy and Spain supplied acute and convalescent COVID-19 samples. From T cells, B-cell-depleted T cells, or PBMCs came the material, which was cDNA or gDNA.

CDR1 is SGHAT and CDR2 is FQNNGV in the germline V gene. The CDR3 has 13 residues. V lost 6 bases, J lost 7 bases, and 14 bases lay in between. Original handling: How many nucleated cells were present was estimated from reference gene primer amplification. The data were produced by immunoSEQ multiplex PCR, yet TCRdb's version contains in-frame clones alone and is incomplete. V and J calls and clone size come straight from that table; D and trimming were deduced from the DNA. The top ten hold approximately 11% of the sample, which has approximately 160,000 clones, 81% seen once. The TCR comes from a human donor in a cohort sampled during active COVID-19. Material for sequencing was peripheral blood. This sequence joins TRBV11-2 and TRBJ2-3; the D gene is possibly TRBD1 (5 bases). The CDR3 sequence: CASRTAMGNTQYF. The CDR3 DNA reads as TGTGCCAGCAGGACAGCGATGGGAAATACGCAGTATTTT.